The next 18 T cell receptor beta chains were all read from a single sample in a study of blood T cell repertoires in COVID-19. Profiling relied on immunoSEQ multiplex PCR, and the TCRdb table lists in-frame clones only, not all of them. Of almost 95,000 clones in the sample, 65% to 85% were seen once. Sequencing input: peripheral blood. The receptors shown here come from a man aged 60 to 75 with acute or convalescent COVID-19.

The CDR3 coding sequence is TGTGCCAGCAGCCCCAAAACAGGGTCAGATACGCAGTATTTT. The encoded protein is CASSPKTGSDTQYF. The chain carries TRBV14 and TRBJ2-3, with D possibly matching TRBD1 (6 bases). The CDR3 extends over 14 amino acids. Trimming shortened V by 4 bases and J by 4 bases, and 12 bases separated the two germline ends. In germline, CDR1 is SGHDN, CDR2 FVKESK.

The chain carries TRBV11-2 and TRBJ1-4, with D unresolved. Germline V gene lookup returns CDR1 SGHAT and CDR2 FQNNGV. This CDR3 is built from 15 residues. V was pared by 1 base and J by 5 bases, with 11 bases between. CDR3 in amino acids: CASSLVGSLNEKLFF. The CDR3 nucleotides read TGTGCCAGCAGCTTAGTCGGGAGCTTGAATGAAAAACTGTTTTTT.

This rearrangement joins TRBV24-1 to TRBJ1-2, with 10 nucleotides matching TRBD1. The trim removed 9 bases at V and 8 bases at J, leaving 2 bases unmatched. Per germline, CDR1 KGHDR and CDR2 SFDVKD. CDR3 length equals 11 residues. The CDR3 nucleotides are TGTGCCACCGGACAGGGGGACGGCTACACCTTC. Amino acids: CATGQGDGYTF.

This chain joins TRBV30 and TRBJ1-2; 7 bases agree with TRBD1. The V gene end was trimmed by 6 bases and the J gene end by 0 bases; junction bases not matched to a gene: 4. This CDR3 is built from 13 residues. CDR1 and CDR2 (germline): GTSNPN, SVGIG (reference sequence). Written as DNA, the CDR3 is TGTGCCTGTGACAGGGATGCTAACTATGGCTACACCTTC. Its protein product is CACDRDANYGYTF.

The gene calls are TRBV7-3 and TRBJ1-1; tentative D call: TRBD1 (5 bases). The CDR3 is 14 residues long. Trimming took 0 bases from V and 4 from J, leaving 9 bases between them. Germline V gives CDR1 SGHTA, CDR2 FQGTGA. The CDR3 region is CASSLTGPGTEAFF. CDR3 bases: TGTGCCAGCAGCTTAACGGGGCCGGGCACTGAAGCTTTCTTT. The full variable domain, rest sourced from reference TRBV7-3 and TRBJ1-1, is GAGVSQTPSNKVTEKGKYVELRCDPISGHTALYWYRQSLGQGPEFLIYFQGTGAADDSGLPNDRFFAVRPEGSVSTLKIQRTERGDSAVYLCASSLTGPGTEAFFGQGTRLTVV.

This clone was counted once. The V gene is TRBV9, the J gene TRBJ1-2, with a weak D call TRBD1 (5 bases). This CDR3 contains 13 residues. CDR1 is SGDLS, CDR2 YYNGEE, per germline. Trimming left V 0 bases short and J 7 bases short, with 10 bases between. The DNA for the CDR3 is TGTGCCAGCAGCGTAGAGGGGTCGAGTGGCTACACCTTC. Protein product: CASSVEGSSGYTF.

V and J are TRBV14 and TRBJ2-5; D unresolved. CDR1 SGHDN and CDR2 FVKESK come from the germline V gene. The CDR3 covers 17 residues. V was cut by 2 bases and J by 3 bases, with 19 bases left in between. The CDR3 DNA reads as TGTGCCAGCAGCCAATCAACTAAAGCCCCCCCAGAAGAGACCCAGTACTTC. The encoded protein is CASSQSTKAPPEETQYF.

In regard to this clone: The identical CDR3 is also encoded by other nucleotide sequences in the sample. The V call is TRBV20-1, the J call TRBJ2-5, with D uncertain. V lost 4 bases and J lost 3, with 3 bases in between. Germline values: CDR1 DFQATT, CDR2 SNEGSKA (reference sequence). This CDR3 has 10 amino acids. Here the CDR3 DNA reads TGCAGTGCTACTGAAGAGACCCAGTACTTC. This translates into CSATEETQYF.

This chain uses TRBV11-2 with TRBJ1-2; D is unclear. This CDR3 is built from 14 residues. Between the trimmed V and J ends, which lost 4 bases and 3 bases, there was a span of 12 bases. Germline CDR1 SGHAT, CDR2 FQNNGV. Here the CDR3 DNA reads TGTGCCAGCAGCTCCCTTTCGAGGGACTATGGCTACACCTTC. Protein sequence: CASSSLSRDYGYTF.

The chain has TRBV5-4 and TRBJ2-7, with TRBD2 matching 8 bases. This CDR3 is 14 amino acids long. CDR1 is SGHNT and CDR2 is YYREEE in the germline V gene (reference sequence). Unmatched junction bases numbered 6, after V lost 0 bases and J lost 7 bases. This CDR3 is CASSLAGGTGEQYF. The CDR3 DNA is TGTGCCAGCAGCTTGGCGGGGGGGACGGGGGAGCAGTACTTC.

This clone was counted between two and nine times. The chain links TRBV3-1 (or the pseudogene TRBV3-2) to TRBJ1-6; D not certain. The CDR3 runs 15 residues. Trimming cost V 1 base and J 6 bases, with 10 bases left between them. Germline loops: CDR1 LGHDT, CDR2 YNNKEL (reference sequence). The CDR3 loop reads CASSQAWESNSPLHF. In nucleotides, the CDR3 is TGTGCCAGCAGCCAAGCCTGGGAGTCTAATTCACCCCTCCACTTT.

This clone has only a few counts. This chain uses TRBV3-1 (or the pseudogene TRBV3-2) with TRBJ1-5; D possibly corresponds to TRBD1 (5 bases). The CDR3 sequence is 15 residues long. Per the germline V gene, CDR1 is LGHDT and CDR2 is YNNKEL (reference sequence). Trimming took 0 bases from V and 7 from J, leaving 13 bases between them. The CDR3 region has the DNA TGTGCCAGCAGCCAAGATGCAGGGCATCACCAGCCCCAGCATTTT. Residues: CASSQDAGHHQPQHF.

The chain couples TRBV19 to TRBJ1-1; TRBD1 might be the D (5 bases). V lost 2 bases and J 5 bases, leaving 12 bases between the germline ends. The germline gives CDR1 LNHDA, CDR2 SQIVND (reference sequence). There are 14 residues in the CDR3. For the CDR3, the DNA is TGTGCCAGTAGTATATACGGGGGGTGGACTGAAGCTTTCTTT. This codes for CASSIYGGWTEAFF. Using reference TRBV19 and TRBJ1-1 for the parts outside the CDR3, the full variable domain is DGGITQSPKYLFRKEGQNVTLSCEQNLNHDAMYWYRQDPGQGLRLIYYSQIVNDFQKGDIAEGYSVSREKKESFPLTVTSAQKNPTAFYLCASSIYGGWTEAFFGQGTRLTVV.

The chain links TRBV3-1 (or the pseudogene TRBV3-2) to TRBJ2-1; D remains ambiguous. This CDR3 is built from 15 residues. With 1 base removed from V and 3 bases from J, the gap between germline ends came to 10 bases. Germline loops: CDR1 LGHDT, CDR2 YNNKEL (reference sequence). The CDR3 DNA reads TGTGCCAGCAGCCAAGGAGCAGGATTCTACAATGAGCAGTTCTTC. This sequence encodes CASSQGAGFYNEQFF.

As for this clone: The same CDR3 also results from other DNA sequences found in this sample. This chain links TRBV9 with TRBJ1-1; tentative D call: TRBD1 (5 bases). V shed 1 base and J shed 3 bases, with 10 bases lying between them. This CDR3 has 14 amino acids. Germline V CDR1 and CDR2: SGDLS, YYNGEE. The CDR3 spells CASSVSGGDTEAFF. Written as DNA, the CDR3 is TGTGCCAGCAGCGTATCTGGGGGGGACACTGAAGCTTTCTTT.

The rearrangement uses TRBV29-1 and TRBJ2-7; 9 bases are a match to TRBD1. The germline gives CDR1 SQVTM, CDR2 ANQGSEA. Germline trimming cut 7 bases from V and 3 bases from J; bases unmatched to any gene: 7. This CDR3 has 13 residues. CDR3 in DNA: TGCAGCGGACTGGGACAGGGTAACTACGAGCAGTACTTC. It is translated as CSGLGQGNYEQYF.

This chain joins TRBV11-2 and TRBJ1-3; D is perhaps TRBD1 (5 bases). Per the germline V gene, CDR1 is SGHAT and CDR2 is FQNNGV. Trimming left V 5 bases short and J 0 bases short, with 14 bases between. The length of the CDR3 is 16 residues. The CDR3 coding sequence is TGTGCCAGCAGCCCAATCCAGGGCCGCTCTGGAAACACCATATATTTT. Translated, it gives CASSPIQGRSGNTIYF. Drawing the rest from reference TRBV11-2 and TRBJ1-3, the complete variable domain is EAGVAQSPRYKIIEKRQSVAFWCNPISGHATLYWYQQILGQGPKLLIQFQNNGVVDDSQLPKDRFSAERLKGVDSTLKIQPAKLEDSAVYLCASSPIQGRSGNTIYFGEGSWLTVV.

The rearrangement uses TRBV7-2 and TRBJ1-5; TRBD1 matches 8 bases. The junction had 4 bases not matched to a gene; V was cut back by 4 bases and J by 5 bases. The CDR3 has 14 residues. Germline V gene lookup returns CDR1 SGHTA and CDR2 FQGNSA. The CDR3 sequence: CASSSGQGHQPQHF. CDR3 DNA: TGTGCCAGCAGCTCCGGACAGGGACATCAGCCCCAGCATTTT.